Included here is one TCR beta chain sequence, with context. The repertoire was sequenced with immunoSEQ multiplex PCR; TCRdb's copy has only in-frame clones and lacks some. Of tens of thousands of clones listed, roughly 98% were seen once; the top ten hold about 0.16%. The entry originates in a study of technical replicates of blood from a handful of donors. Sequenced material: T cells isolated from PBMCs. The sequence came from a human donor in good health.

The DNA of the CDR3 is TGTGCTAGTGGTTTGGACAGGGTAACAGATACGCAGTATTTT. Protein product: CASGLDRVTDTQYF. The genes are TRBV12-5 and TRBJ2-3; perhaps TRBD1 as D (6 bases). CDR1 and CDR2 from the germline V gene are LGHNT and FRNRAP. The CDR3 extends over 14 amino acids. V lost 1 base and J 3 bases, leaving 8 bases between the germline ends.